Each of the 8 T cell receptor beta chains below was sequenced from the same sample in a study of cytomegalovirus exposure and HLA in healthy donors. PCR primers comprised 60 Vbeta and 13 Jbeta primers. TCRdb's copy holds only in-frame clones and misses some; the assay was immunoSEQ multiplex PCR. The profile shows about 140,000 clones, 73% of them singletons. Sequencing used PBMCs. These receptors were taken from a woman aged 35 to 49 in good health and CMV-seronegative.

The chain employs TRBV19 and TRBJ1-5; D is perhaps TRBD1 (5 bases). The ends were cut back, 9 bases at V and 3 bases at J, with 12 bases in the middle. In germline, CDR1 is LNHDA, CDR2 SQIVND (reference sequence). The CDR3 loop spans 13 amino acids. The CDR3 is CASWQGINQPQHF. The CDR3 nucleotides are TGTGCCAGCTGGCAGGGCATCAATCAGCCCCAGCATTTT.

This clone showed up just once. The chain couples TRBV7-2 to TRBJ1-4; 8 bases match TRBD1. Germline V gene sequence: CDR1 SGHTA, CDR2 FQGNSA. The CDR3 contains 16 residues. The trim removed 0 bases at V and 8 bases at J, leaving 8 bases unmatched. CDR3 DNA: TGTGCCAGCAGCTTAGCCAGGGGGCGCTTCGAGGAAAAACTGTTTTTT. The encoded protein is CASSLARGRFEEKLFF.

This clone was counted a few times. The rearrangement uses TRBV7-9 and TRBJ1-5; the D gene is possibly TRBD1 (5 bases). CDR1 is SEHNR and CDR2 is FQNEAQ in the germline V gene (reference sequence). V lost 4 bases, J lost 6 bases, and 16 bases lay in between. This CDR3 contains 15 residues. The CDR3 here is CASSSPGGSGQPQHF. CDR3 nucleotides: TGTGCCAGCAGCTCCCCTGGGGGGAGTGGTCAGCCCCAGCATTTT.

The V call is TRBV6-5, the J call TRBJ2-2, with 7 bases matching TRBD1. Germline V gene lookup returns CDR1 MNHEY and CDR2 SVGAGI. V gave up 2 bases and J gave up 1 base; unmatched junction bases: 4. The CDR3 spans 16 residues. The CDR3 DNA reads TGTGCCAGCAGTTACCCCACAGGGGAGAACACCGGGGAGCTGTTTTTT. It specifies CASSYPTGENTGELFF.

This clone appeared a few times. This rearrangement joins TRBV11-3 to TRBJ2-5, with a weak D call TRBD1 (6 bases). Trimming left V 4 bases short and J 0 bases short, with 9 bases between. This CDR3 is 14 amino acids long. Germline V gene lookup returns CDR1 SGHNT and CDR2 YENEEA. The CDR3 protein is CASSSNRDQETQYF. CDR3 DNA: TGTGCCAGCAGCTCGAACAGGGACCAAGAGACCCAGTACTTC. Full variable domain (outside the CDR3, taken from reference TRBV11-3 and TRBJ2-5): EAGVVQSPRYKIIEKKQPVAFWCNPISGHNTLYWYLQNLGQGPELLIRYENEEAVDDSQLPKDRFSAERLKGVDSTLKIQPAELGDSAVYLCASSSNRDQETQYFGPGTRLLVL.

A word on this clone: The sample holds other DNA sequences that translate to the same CDR3. As DNA, the CDR3 is TGTGCCAGCAGCGTAGACAGGAACTATGGCTACACCTTC. Translating gives CASSVDRNYGYTF. The chain uses TRBV9 and TRBJ1-2; a possible D gene is TRBD1 (5 bases). The CDR3 runs to 13 residues. CDR1 SGDLS and CDR2 YYNGEE come from the germline V gene. Trimming took off 0 bases at V and 2 bases at J, with 5 bases between the two ends. Complete variable domain (other parts from reference TRBV9 and TRBJ1-2): DSGVTQTPKHLITATGQRVTLRCSPRSGDLSVYWYQQSLDQGLQFLIQYYNGEERAKGNILERFSAQQFPDLHSELNLSSLELGDSALYFCASSVDRNYGYTFGSGTRLTVV.

This clone has only a few counts. The rearrangement links TRBV4-1 to TRBJ2-5; tentative D call: TRBD1 (6 bases). The CDR3 contains 14 residues. The V gene's germline CDR1 is MGHRA and CDR2 YSYEKL. Trimming cost V 3 bases and J 5 bases, with 13 bases left between them. The chain's CDR3 is CASSQPTGLETQYF. The CDR3 DNA sequence: TGCGCCAGCAGCCAGCCTACAGGGTTGGAGACCCAGTACTTC.

The J gene is TRBJ1-6, the V gene TRBV28; D is perhaps TRBD1 (5 bases). CDR3 length: 16 residues. With 3 bases removed from V and 4 bases from J, the gap between germline ends came to 13 bases. Germline V gene data show CDR1 as MDHEN and CDR2 as SYDVKM. CDR3 in DNA: TGTGCCAGCAGTTTTGGGGGGTCAGTTTATAATTCACCCCTCCACTTT. It is translated as CASSFGGSVYNSPLHF.